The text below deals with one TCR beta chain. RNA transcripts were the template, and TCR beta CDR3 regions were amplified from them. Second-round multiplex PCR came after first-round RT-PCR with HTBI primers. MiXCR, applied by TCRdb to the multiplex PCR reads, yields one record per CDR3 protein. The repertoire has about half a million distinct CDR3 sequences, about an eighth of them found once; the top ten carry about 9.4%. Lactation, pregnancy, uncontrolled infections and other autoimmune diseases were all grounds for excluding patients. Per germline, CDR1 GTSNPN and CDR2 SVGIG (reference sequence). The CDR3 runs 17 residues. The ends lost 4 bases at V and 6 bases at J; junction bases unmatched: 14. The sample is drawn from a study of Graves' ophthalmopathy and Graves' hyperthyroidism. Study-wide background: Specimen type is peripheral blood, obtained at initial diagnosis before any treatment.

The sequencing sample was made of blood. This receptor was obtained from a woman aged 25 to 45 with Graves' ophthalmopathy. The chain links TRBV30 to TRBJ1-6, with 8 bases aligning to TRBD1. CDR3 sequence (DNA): TGTGCCTGGAAAGGGGCGGGGCAGGGGGCAAGTAATTCACCCCTCCACTTT. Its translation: CAWKGAGQGASNSPLHF.